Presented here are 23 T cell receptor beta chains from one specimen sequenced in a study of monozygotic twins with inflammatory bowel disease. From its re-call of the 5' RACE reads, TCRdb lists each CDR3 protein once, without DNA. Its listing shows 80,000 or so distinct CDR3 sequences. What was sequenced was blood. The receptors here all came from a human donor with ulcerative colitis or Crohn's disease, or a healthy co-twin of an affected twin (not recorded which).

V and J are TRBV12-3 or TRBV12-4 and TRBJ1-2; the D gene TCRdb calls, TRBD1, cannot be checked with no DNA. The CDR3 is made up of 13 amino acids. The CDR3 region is CASSGQGFYGYTF.

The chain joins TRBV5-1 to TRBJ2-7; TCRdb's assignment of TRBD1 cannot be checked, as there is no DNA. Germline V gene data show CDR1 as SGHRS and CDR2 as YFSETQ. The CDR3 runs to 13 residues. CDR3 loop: CASSLQGFYEQYF. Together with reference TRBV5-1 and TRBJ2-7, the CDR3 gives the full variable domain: KAGVTQTPRYLIKTRGQQVTLSCSPISGHRSVSWYQQTPGQGLQFLFEYFSETQRNKGNFPGRFSGRQFSNSRSEMNVSTLELGDSALYLCASSLQGFYEQYFGPGTRLTVT.

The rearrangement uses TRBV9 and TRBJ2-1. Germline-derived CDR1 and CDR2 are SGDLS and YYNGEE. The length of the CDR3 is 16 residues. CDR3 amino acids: CASSQLSDSYYNEQFF.

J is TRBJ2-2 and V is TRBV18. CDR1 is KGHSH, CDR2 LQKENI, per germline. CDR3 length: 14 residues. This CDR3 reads CASTIDENTGELFF.

Here the CDR3 reads CASSLRDTHFYGYTF. The V and J genes are TRBV9 and TRBJ1-2; TCRdb selects TRBD1, and the lack of DNA leaves this call unchecked. The CDR3 covers 15 residues. The germline gives CDR1 SGDLS, CDR2 YYNGEE.

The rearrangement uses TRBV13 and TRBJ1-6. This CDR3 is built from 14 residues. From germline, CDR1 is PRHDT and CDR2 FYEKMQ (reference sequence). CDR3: CASSPEAGNSPLHF. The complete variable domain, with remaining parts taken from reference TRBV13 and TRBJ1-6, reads AAGVIQSPRHLIKEKRETATLKCYPIPRHDTVYWYQQGPGQDPQFLISFYEKMQSDKGSIPDRFSAQQFSDYHSELNMSSLELGDSALYFCASSPEAGNSPLHFGNGTRLTVT.

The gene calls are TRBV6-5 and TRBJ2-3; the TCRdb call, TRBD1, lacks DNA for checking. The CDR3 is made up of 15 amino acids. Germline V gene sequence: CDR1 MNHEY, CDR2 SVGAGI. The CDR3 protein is CASSLQGVFTDTQYF.

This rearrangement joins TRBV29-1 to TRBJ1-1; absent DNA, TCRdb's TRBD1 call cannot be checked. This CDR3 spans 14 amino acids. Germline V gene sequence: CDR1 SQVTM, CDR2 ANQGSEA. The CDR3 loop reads CSVAQGAGNTEAFF.

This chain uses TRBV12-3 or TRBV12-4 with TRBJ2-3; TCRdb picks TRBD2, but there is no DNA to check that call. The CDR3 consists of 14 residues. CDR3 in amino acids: CASSLGARADTQYF.

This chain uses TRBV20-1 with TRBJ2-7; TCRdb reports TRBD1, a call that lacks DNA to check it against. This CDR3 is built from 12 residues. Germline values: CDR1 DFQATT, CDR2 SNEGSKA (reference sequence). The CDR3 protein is CSAPGGRNEQYF.

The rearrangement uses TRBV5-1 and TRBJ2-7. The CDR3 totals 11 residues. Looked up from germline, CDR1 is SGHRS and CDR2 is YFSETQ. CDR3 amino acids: CASSSTYEQYF.

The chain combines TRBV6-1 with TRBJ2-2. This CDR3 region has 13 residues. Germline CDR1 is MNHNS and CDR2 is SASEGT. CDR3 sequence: CASRPENTGELFF.

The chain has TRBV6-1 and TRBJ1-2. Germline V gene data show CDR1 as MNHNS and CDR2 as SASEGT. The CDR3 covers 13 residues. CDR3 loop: CASSESATYGYTF.

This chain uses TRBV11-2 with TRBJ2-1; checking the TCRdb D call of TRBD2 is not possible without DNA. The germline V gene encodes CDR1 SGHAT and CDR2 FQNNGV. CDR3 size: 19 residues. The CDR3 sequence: CASSIQTSGTMTRYNEQFF. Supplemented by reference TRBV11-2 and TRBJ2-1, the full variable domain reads EAGVAQSPRYKIIEKRQSVAFWCNPISGHATLYWYQQILGQGPKLLIQFQNNGVVDDSQLPKDRFSAERLKGVDSTLKIQPAKLEDSAVYLCASSIQTSGTMTRYNEQFFGPGTRLTVL.

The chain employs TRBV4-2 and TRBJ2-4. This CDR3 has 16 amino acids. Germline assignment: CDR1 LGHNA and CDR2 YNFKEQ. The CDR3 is CASSPGRAFAKNIQYF.

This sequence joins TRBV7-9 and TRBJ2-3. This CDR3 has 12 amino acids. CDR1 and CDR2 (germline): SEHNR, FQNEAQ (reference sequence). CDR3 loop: CASSLILDTQYF.

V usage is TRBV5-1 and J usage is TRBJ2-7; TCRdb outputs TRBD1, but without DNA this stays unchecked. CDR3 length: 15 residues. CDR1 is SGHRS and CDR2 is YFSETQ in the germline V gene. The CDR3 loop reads CASSSRGQEAHEQYF.

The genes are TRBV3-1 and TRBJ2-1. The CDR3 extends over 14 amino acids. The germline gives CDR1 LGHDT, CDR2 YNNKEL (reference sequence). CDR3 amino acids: CASSQALTYNEQFF.

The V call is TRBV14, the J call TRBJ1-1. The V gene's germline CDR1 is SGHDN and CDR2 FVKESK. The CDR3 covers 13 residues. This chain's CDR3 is CASSLNRNTEAFF.

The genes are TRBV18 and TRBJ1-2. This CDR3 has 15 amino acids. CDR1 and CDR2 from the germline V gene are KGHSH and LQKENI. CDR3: CASSPRQWTNYGYTF.

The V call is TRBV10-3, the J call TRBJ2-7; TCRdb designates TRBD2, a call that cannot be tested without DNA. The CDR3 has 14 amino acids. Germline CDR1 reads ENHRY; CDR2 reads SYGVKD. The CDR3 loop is CAISERAPPYEQYF.

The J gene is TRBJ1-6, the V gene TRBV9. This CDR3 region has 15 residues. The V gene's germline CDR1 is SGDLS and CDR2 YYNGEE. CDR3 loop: CASSVGKGVYSPLHF.

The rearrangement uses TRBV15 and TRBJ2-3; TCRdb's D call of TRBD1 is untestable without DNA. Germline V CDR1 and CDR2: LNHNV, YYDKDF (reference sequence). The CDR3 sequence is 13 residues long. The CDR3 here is CATSPGGWDTQYF.